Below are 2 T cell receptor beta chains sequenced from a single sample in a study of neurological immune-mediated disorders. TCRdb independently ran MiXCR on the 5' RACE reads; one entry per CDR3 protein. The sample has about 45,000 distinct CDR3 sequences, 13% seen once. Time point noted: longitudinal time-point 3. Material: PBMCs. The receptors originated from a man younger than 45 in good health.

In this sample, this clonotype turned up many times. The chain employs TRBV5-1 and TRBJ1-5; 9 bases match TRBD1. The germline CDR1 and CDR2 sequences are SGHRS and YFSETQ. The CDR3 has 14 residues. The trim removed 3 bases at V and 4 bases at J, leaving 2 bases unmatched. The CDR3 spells CASSSGQGNQPQHF. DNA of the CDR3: TGCGCCAGCAGCTCAGGACAGGGGAATCAGCCCCAGCATTTT.

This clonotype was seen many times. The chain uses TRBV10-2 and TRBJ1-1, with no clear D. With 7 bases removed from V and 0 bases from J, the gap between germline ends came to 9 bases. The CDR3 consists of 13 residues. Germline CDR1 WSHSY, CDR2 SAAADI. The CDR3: CASMSGVNTEAFF. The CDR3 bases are TGCGCCAGCATGAGTGGTGTGAACACTGAAGCTTTCTTT.